This T cell receptor (beta chain) was identified during a study of blood T cell repertoires in COVID-19. Across the whole study: Samples representing acute and convalescent COVID-19 were sourced from the United States, Italy and Spain.

The CDR3 is made up of 16 amino acids. J was trimmed by 1 base and V by 9 bases; bases with no gene match: 11. In germline, CDR1 is ENHRY, CDR2 SYGVKD. The assay was immunoSEQ multiplex PCR, and TCRdb's table has in-frame clones only and misses some. Altogether some 130,000 clones are present, less than 90% being singletons, with the ten largest covering 18%. Adults between roughly 18 and 95 years of age took part from about two dozen US areas. In assigning cohorts, the study relied on participant-reported clinical history. Material for sequencing was PBMCs or T cells enriched from blood (not recorded which). The TCR comes from a man aged 30 to 45 who had recovered from COVID-19. The gene calls are TRBV10-3 and TRBJ2-3; 9 bases line up with TRBD2. The CDR3 sequence is CAIDTSGYRGTDTQYF. The CDR3 region has the DNA TGTGCCATAGATACTAGCGGGTACCGGGGCACAGATACGCAGTATTTT.